These 26 T cell receptor beta chains share one sample of origin, sequenced in a study of radiotherapy plus CTLA-4 blockade in lung cancer. Produced via immunoSEQ multiplex PCR; TCRdb's table is partial and in-frame only. The sample lists 65,000 to 85,000 clones; roughly 70% were seen once. This sample comprised peripheral blood, obtained from a patient treated with radiotherapy plus ipilimumab. The receptor set was obtained from a human donor with non-small cell lung cancer whose response to radiotherapy plus ipilimumab could not be evaluated.

V gene TRBV4-2 combines with J gene TRBJ1-6; 10 bases are shared with TRBD1. This CDR3 region has 17 residues. V shed 3 bases and J 2 bases; nucleotides not matched to a gene: 4. The germline V gene encodes CDR1 LGHNA and CDR2 YNFKEQ. The CDR3 nucleotides are TGTGCCAGCAGCCACGGGACAGGGGCGACCTATAATTCACCCCTCCACTTT. It specifies CASSHGTGATYNSPLHF.

The genes are TRBV9 and TRBJ2-7; 10 nucleotides agree with TRBD1. With V trimmed by 3 bases and J by 0 bases, 9 bases remained unmatched. Germline CDR1 and CDR2: SGDLS and YYNGEE. CDR3 length: 17 amino acids. CDR3 loop: CASSAYRDRGLSYEQYF. In DNA form, the CDR3 reads TGTGCCAGCAGCGCCTACCGGGACAGGGGTCTCTCCTACGAGCAGTACTTC. The variable domain in full, with the rest retrieved from reference TRBV9 and TRBJ2-7, is DSGVTQTPKHLITATGQRVTLRCSPRSGDLSVYWYQQSLDQGLQFLIQYYNGEERAKGNILERFSAQQFPDLHSELNLSSLELGDSALYFCASSAYRDRGLSYEQYFGPGTRLTVT.

This chain joins TRBV27 and TRBJ1-2; a weak D match, TRBD1 (6 bases). Trimming took 8 bases from V and 2 from J, leaving 18 bases between them. Germline values: CDR1 MNHEY, CDR2 SMNVEV (reference sequence). The CDR3 contains 15 residues. CDR3 in amino acids: CASSLFGQTNYGYTF. The CDR3 DNA reads TGTGCCAGCTCTCTATTTGGACAGACAAACTATGGCTACACCTTC.

The table lists this clone with a few counts. This chain joins TRBV7-2 and TRBJ1-3; 7 bases match TRBD1. The CDR3 is 15 residues long. Germline lookup yields CDR1 SGHTA and CDR2 FQGNSA. Unmatched junction bases numbered 4, after V lost 5 bases and J lost 0 bases. This CDR3 is CASSQGQLSGNTIYF. The CDR3 DNA is TGTGCCAGCAGCCAGGGACAGCTCTCTGGAAACACCATATATTTT.

In its sample, this clone was seen a few times. The chain is built from TRBV27 and TRBJ2-2, with D tentatively TRBD2 (6 bases). V gave up 7 bases and J gave up 5 bases, with 20 bases separating them. From germline, CDR1 is MNHEY and CDR2 SMNVEV (reference sequence). The length of the CDR3 is 16 residues. This CDR3 reads CASTPQEGWGTGELFF. Here the CDR3 DNA reads TGTGCCAGCACCCCCCAGGAGGGGTGGGGGACCGGGGAGCTGTTTTTT.

The chain joins TRBV10-3 to TRBJ2-2; D is possibly TRBD2 (5 bases). Trimming pared 4 bases from V and 5 bases from J, leaving 17 bases between. This CDR3 spans 16 amino acids. CDR1 and CDR2 (germline): ENHRY, SYGVKD. CDR3: CAISALIGPGTGELFF. Written as DNA, the CDR3 is TGTGCCATCAGTGCCCTTATCGGGCCGGGGACCGGGGAGCTGTTTTTT.

This sequence joins TRBV27 and TRBJ2-1; D gene uncertain. V lost 4 bases and J 3 bases, leaving 16 bases between the germline ends. The CDR3 contains 16 residues. The germline CDR1 and CDR2 sequences are MNHEY and SMNVEV (reference sequence). CDR3 amino acids: CASSSPSDPYYNEQFF. CDR3 DNA: TGTGCCAGCAGTTCCCCTAGTGACCCGTACTACAATGAGCAGTTCTTC.

The chain is built from TRBV5-4 and TRBJ2-3; 7 bases agree with TRBD2. The CDR3 contains 14 residues. Germline lookup yields CDR1 SGHNT and CDR2 YYREEE (reference sequence). Unmatched junction bases numbered 4, after V lost 4 bases and J lost 2 bases. The CDR3 region is CASSQSGDTDTQYF. Written as DNA, the CDR3 is TGTGCCAGCAGCCAAAGCGGGGACACAGATACGCAGTATTTT.

The V and J genes are TRBV7-9 and TRBJ2-1; 11 positions match TRBD2. The V segment lost 5 bases and the J segment 6 bases; nucleotides outside the gene matches: 6. The CDR3 is 15 residues long. Germline V lookup: CDR1 SEHNR, CDR2 FQNEAQ (reference sequence). This CDR3 reads CASSARTSGSNEQFF. CDR3 sequence (DNA): TGTGCCAGCAGCGCCCGGACTAGCGGGTCCAATGAGCAGTTCTTC.

The chain combines TRBV6-5 with TRBJ2-1; 8 nucleotides agree with TRBD2. Trimming at V came to 7 bases and at J to 2 bases, leaving 7 bases not matched to a gene. Per the germline V gene, CDR1 is MNHEY and CDR2 is SVGAGI. This CDR3 is 15 amino acids long. The CDR3 reads CASNLAGTPYNEQFF. CDR3 nucleotide sequence: TGTGCCAGCAATTTAGCGGGAACCCCCTACAATGAGCAGTTCTTC.

This chain uses TRBV7-6 with TRBJ2-7; D possibly corresponds to TRBD2 (6 bases). Germline V lookup: CDR1 SGHVS, CDR2 FNYEAQ. V was cut by 5 bases and J by 3 bases, with 11 bases left in between. This CDR3 is 13 amino acids long. CDR3 residues: CASSLVGGYEQYF. In DNA form, the CDR3 reads TGTGCCAGCAGCCTCGTCGGGGGCTACGAGCAGTACTTC.

Written as DNA, the CDR3 is TGTGCCAGCCATCAGGGCGGGACTAGCGGGGTCTACGAGCAGTACTTC. Protein sequence: CASHQGGTSGVYEQYF. The V call is TRBV19, the J call TRBJ2-7; 13 positions match TRBD2. The CDR3 extends over 16 amino acids. Germline CDR1 reads LNHDA; CDR2 reads SQIVND (reference sequence). Trimming took 9 bases from V and 3 from J; bases not matched to a gene: 11.

This clone was detected only a few times. J is TRBJ1-2 and V is TRBV7-9; no reliable D call. CDR1 and CDR2 from the germline V gene are SEHNR and FQNEAQ (reference sequence). CDR3 length: 11 residues. V was trimmed by 3 bases and J by 9 bases, leaving 8 bases between them. CDR3 bases: TGTGCCAGCAGCTTTCAAATCCGCTACACCTTC. This codes for CASSFQIRYTF.

Points on this clone: Other DNA sequences in this specimen translate into the identical CDR3. The chain couples TRBV6-6 to TRBJ1-3; tentatively, D is TRBD1 (5 bases). The CDR3 is 16 amino acids. The V gene's germline CDR1 is MNHNY and CDR2 SVGAGI (reference sequence). V lost 2 bases and J 2 bases, leaving 13 bases between the germline ends. The chain's CDR3 is CASSYGAGETGNTIYF. The CDR3 nucleotides are TGTGCCAGCAGTTACGGGGCAGGCGAAACTGGAAACACCATATATTTT.

This rearrangement joins TRBV27 to TRBJ1-1; D unresolved. This CDR3 has 14 residues. The V gene's germline CDR1 is MNHEY and CDR2 SMNVEV (reference sequence). V was pared by 2 bases and J by 4 bases, with 11 bases between. CDR3 sequence (DNA): TGTGCCAGCAGTTTAGCTCGGGGAGGCACTGAAGCTTTCTTT. This translates into CASSLARGGTEAFF.

The chain employs TRBV7-2 and TRBJ1-2, with D maybe TRBD1 (5 bases). CDR3 size: 14 residues. V lost 4 bases, J lost 3 bases, and 12 bases lay in between. Germline CDR1 SGHTA, CDR2 FQGNSA. The CDR3 protein is CASSSRQRDYGYTF. CDR3 in DNA: TGTGCCAGCAGCTCCCGACAGAGAGACTATGGCTACACCTTC. Looking up the rest from reference TRBV7-2 and TRBJ1-2 gives the full variable domain: GAGVSQSPSNKVTEKGKDVELRCDPISGHTALYWYRQSLGQGLEFLIYFQGNSAPDKSGLPSDRFSAERTGGSVSTLTIQRTQQEDSAVYLCASSSRQRDYGYTFGSGTRLTVV.

This sequence joins TRBV4-1 and TRBJ1-2; D is uncertain. Trimming took off 0 bases at V and 1 base at J, with 9 bases between the two ends. The CDR3 spans 15 residues. Germline V gene lookup returns CDR1 MGHRA and CDR2 YSYEKL. CDR3 nucleotide sequence: TGCGCCAGCAGCCAAGATTTCACGGTTAACTATGGCTACACCTTC. Translation gives CASSQDFTVNYGYTF.

The chain recombines TRBV9 with TRBJ2-3; 8 bases match TRBD2. Per germline, CDR1 SGDLS and CDR2 YYNGEE. V dropped 0 bases and J dropped 2; count of bases not matched to a gene: 5. The CDR3 sequence is 16 residues long. This CDR3 reads CASSVVPGGDTDTQYF. CDR3 nucleotides: TGTGCCAGCAGCGTAGTCCCCGGGGGGGACACAGATACGCAGTATTTT.

The chain links TRBV27 to TRBJ1-1, with D possibly being TRBD1 (5 bases). The CDR3 is 15 amino acids. V lost 5 bases and J 0 bases, leaving 13 bases between the germline ends. Germline loops: CDR1 MNHEY, CDR2 SMNVEV (reference sequence). For the CDR3, the DNA is TGTGCCAGCAGTCCGCCGACAGCCATGAACACTGAAGCTTTCTTT. Its protein is CASSPPTAMNTEAFF.

The chain uses TRBV11-3 and TRBJ2-3, with no clear D. This CDR3 contains 15 residues. Germline V gives CDR1 SGHNT, CDR2 YENEEA. With 0 bases removed from V and 2 bases from J, the gap between germline ends came to 9 bases. CDR3 residues: CASSLEVLFTDTQYF. Written as DNA, the CDR3 is TGTGCCAGCAGCTTAGAAGTGCTATTCACAGATACGCAGTATTTT.

With regard to this clone: At one end the junction does not follow the germline gene, possibly because of a read error. This CDR3 is also generated by other DNA sequences in the sample. The chain has TRBV19 and TRBJ1-5, with TRBD1 as a possible D gene (5 bases). CDR1 and CDR2 (germline): LNHDA, SQIVND (reference sequence). There are 13 residues in the CDR3. The CDR3 loop is CASSLQENQPQHF. In DNA form, the CDR3 reads TGCGCCAGTAGTTTACAGGAGAATCAGCCCCAGCATTTT.

V gene TRBV6-6 combines with J gene TRBJ1-2; TRBD1 matches 9 bases. The germline gives CDR1 MNHNY, CDR2 SVGAGI (reference sequence). The CDR3 extends over 14 amino acids. The V gene end was trimmed by 1 base and the J gene end by 3 bases; junction bases not matched to a gene: 0. Written as DNA, the CDR3 is TGTGCCAGCAGTTACTGGACAGGGGACTATGGCTACACCTTC. Amino acids: CASSYWTGDYGYTF.

The chain uses TRBV6-4 and TRBJ2-2, with D unclear. The germline V gene encodes CDR1 MRHNA and CDR2 SNTAGT. The V and J ends lost 2 bases and 5 bases respectively, with 6 bases between them. This CDR3 is 13 amino acids long. CDR3 amino acids: CASSDPPTGELFF. The CDR3 coding sequence is TGTGCCAGCAGTGACCCCCCAACCGGGGAGCTGTTTTTT.

The V gene is TRBV6-5, the J gene TRBJ1-2; TRBD1 might be the D (6 bases). Germline CDR1 and CDR2: MNHEY and SVGAGI. The CDR3 contains 16 residues. With 0 bases removed from V and 0 bases from J, the gap between germline ends came to 11 bases. CDR3 coding DNA: TGTGCCAGCAGTTACTCGACAGGTCCACCTAACTATGGCTACACCTTC. It is translated as CASSYSTGPPNYGYTF.

J is TRBJ2-5 and V is TRBV5-6, with no clear D. Germline V gene data show CDR1 as SGHDT and CDR2 as YYEEEE. The CDR3 runs 14 residues. V lost 4 bases and J lost 8, with 18 bases in between. This chain's CDR3 is CASSPTTLPVTQYF. DNA for the CDR3: TGTGCCAGCAGCCCCACTACGCTCCCAGTAACCCAGTACTTC.

The chain employs TRBV29-1 and TRBJ2-4, with D perhaps TRBD1 (6 bases). CDR3 length: 13 amino acids. Germline V gene sequence: CDR1 SQVTM, CDR2 ANQGSEA. V lost 6 bases, J lost 6 bases, and 15 bases lay in between. The CDR3 reads CSVSRTDLNIQYF. In DNA form, the CDR3 reads TGCAGCGTCTCCCGGACAGATCTAAACATTCAGTACTTC.